The present TCR beta chain was sequenced within a study of shared clonotypes between healthy human individuals. The CDR3 length is 14 residues. Germline V gene lookup returns CDR1 KGHSY and CDR2 FQNENV. The V end lost 4 bases, the J end lost 8 bases, and 14 bases lay between the germline ends. Measured with immunoSEQ multiplex PCR; TCRdb has only the in-frame clones, and not every one. The sample gives roughly 2.5 million clones, around nine tenths of which show up once; around 0.15% is in the top ten. The sequence was collected from a man aged 18 to 29 in good health. Material: naive CD4+ T cells sorted from blood. This sample's subset: CD45RA+ positively selected. The chain recombines TRBV16 with TRBJ1-4, with D perhaps TRBD1 (5 bases). Here the CDR3 reads CASSPKGPLEKLFF. Here the CDR3 DNA reads TGTGCCAGCAGCCCAAAGGGGCCATTGGAAAAACTGTTTTTT.